This entry lists 25 T cell receptor beta chains sequenced from one sample in a study of naive and memory T cell subsets. The SP2 primer and nested alpha and beta constant region primers amplified ligated cDNA in four rounds. TCRdb itself ran the 5' RACE reads through MiXCR, one entry per CDR3 protein. The sample consists of some 60,000 distinct CDR3 sequences, under 10% of them appearing once. TCR cDNA received a 3' ligated oligonucleotide that carried a UMI. These receptors were taken from a female donor in good health.

The chain links TRBV6-2 or TRBV6-3 to TRBJ1-1, with 7 bases fitting TRBD1. Germline loops: CDR1 MNHEY, CDR2 SVGEGT. This CDR3 is 15 amino acids long. Trimming removed 4 bases from V and 3 bases from J; junction bases left unmatched: 8. The CDR3 protein is CASSSQGPTDTEAFF. The CDR3 coding sequence is TGTGCCAGCAGTTCACAGGGGCCTACCGACACTGAAGCTTTCTTT.

This clonotype came up many times. The V gene is TRBV7-3, the J gene TRBJ1-1; 7 bases match TRBD1. The CDR3 is made up of 15 amino acids. Germline V gives CDR1 SGHTA, CDR2 FQGTGA. The junction had 11 bases not matched to a gene; V was cut back by 5 bases and J by 5 bases. The CDR3 nucleotides read TGTGCCAGCAGCCCAGCCTCAGGGGGGGGGACTGAAGCTTTCTTT. Translated: CASSPASGGGTEAFF. Supplemented by reference TRBV7-3 and TRBJ1-1, the full variable domain reads GAGVSQTPSNKVTEKGKYVELRCDPISGHTALYWYRQSLGQGPEFLIYFQGTGAADDSGLPNDRFFAVRPEGSVSTLKIQRTERGDSAVYLCASSPASGGGTEAFFGQGTRLTVV.

This chain links TRBV28 with TRBJ2-7; 10 nucleotides align to TRBD1. From germline, CDR1 is MDHEN and CDR2 SYDVKM. V gave up 1 base and J gave up 2 bases; unmatched junction bases: 5. The CDR3 is made up of 16 amino acids. CDR3 coding DNA: TGTGCCAGCAGTTTATCCGGGACAGGGGTTCCCTACGAGCAGTACTTC. Residues: CASSLSGTGVPYEQYF.

In its sample, this clonotype was seen a few times. J is TRBJ2-6 and V is TRBV5-1; no clear D. The CDR3 is 14 amino acids. CDR1 is SGHRS, CDR2 YFSETQ, per germline. V was trimmed by 4 bases and J by 0 bases, leaving 5 bases between them. CDR3 coding DNA: TGCGCCAGCAGCCGCGACTCTGGGGCCAACGTCCTGACTTTC. Residues: CASSRDSGANVLTF.

This clonotype was seen at least ten times. The J gene is TRBJ1-1, the V gene TRBV12-3 or TRBV12-4; D not certain. Trimming took 3 bases from V and 4 from J, leaving 12 bases between them. CDR3 length equals 14 residues. This CDR3 is CASSLRVGSTEAFF. In DNA form, the CDR3 reads TGTGCCAGCAGTTTGCGGGTCGGGAGCACTGAAGCTTTCTTT.

This rearrangement joins TRBV5-4 to TRBJ2-7; TRBD1 aligns across 11 bases. With 2 bases clipped from V and 5 bases from J, the junction kept 6 bases outside the gene matches. The CDR3 length is 15 residues. Germline values: CDR1 SGHNT, CDR2 YYREEE (reference sequence). CDR3 in DNA: TGTGCCAGCAGCTTTAGGACAGGGGGCGTGGACGAGCAGTACTTC. Translated, it gives CASSFRTGGVDEQYF.

This clonotype was picked up many times. The chain links TRBV6-5 to TRBJ1-6; D is uncertain. This CDR3 region has 14 residues. V lost 3 bases, J lost 7 bases, and 10 bases lay in between. Germline values: CDR1 MNHEY, CDR2 SVGAGI. CDR3 DNA sequence: TGTGCCAGCAGTTATCGCGGGGTCAATTCACCCCTCCACTTT. Residues: CASSYRGVNSPLHF.

At least ten counts were recorded for this clonotype. The V gene is TRBV5-1, the J gene TRBJ2-1; D possibly corresponds to TRBD2 (5 bases). Trimming cost V 2 bases and J 0 bases, with 12 bases left between them. The CDR3 is 16 amino acids. CDR1 and CDR2 from the germline V gene are SGHRS and YFSETQ. This chain's CDR3 is CASSLRGSRSYNEQFF. The CDR3 DNA sequence: TGCGCCAGCAGCTTAAGAGGGAGTCGCTCCTACAATGAGCAGTTCTTC.

The chain uses TRBV6-6 and TRBJ1-6; 9 nucleotides line up with TRBD1. The CDR3 totals 16 residues. V shed 4 bases, J shed 9 bases, and the junction held 10 bases outside the gene matches. Germline V gene lookup returns CDR1 MNHNY and CDR2 SVGAGI (reference sequence). DNA of the CDR3: TGTGCCAGCAGTTTAATGGGACAGGGTTTAGGTTCACCCCTCCACTTT. Residues: CASSLMGQGLGSPLHF.

This clonotype was found many times. V gene TRBV11-2 combines with J gene TRBJ1-1; D perhaps matches TRBD1 (5 bases). The CDR3 totals 15 residues. CDR1 and CDR2 from the germline V gene are SGHAT and FQNNGV. V lost 3 bases and J lost 0, with 11 bases in between. Here the CDR3 DNA reads TGTGCCAGCAGCTTTGGGGACCGCATGAACACTGAAGCTTTCTTT. It translates to CASSFGDRMNTEAFF.

V usage is TRBV5-4 and J usage is TRBJ2-7; tentative D call: TRBD1 (7 bases). V lost 0 bases and J 2 bases, leaving 12 bases between the germline ends. The germline CDR1 and CDR2 sequences are SGHNT and YYREEE (reference sequence). The length of the CDR3 is 15 residues. As DNA, the CDR3 is TGTGCCAGCAGCTTGGCGTCAGGGGGGCCCTACGAGCAGTACTTC. It is translated as CASSLASGGPYEQYF.

The V gene is TRBV7-2, the J gene TRBJ1-2; 7 bases agree with TRBD1. The V segment lost 0 bases and the J segment 4 bases; nucleotides outside the gene matches: 8. CDR3 length equals 16 residues. Germline V CDR1 and CDR2: SGHTA, FQGNSA. CDR3: CASSLAWGQNVYGYTF. The CDR3 DNA sequence: TGTGCCAGCAGCTTAGCTTGGGGACAGAACGTCTATGGCTACACCTTC.

This clonotype showed up just a few times. The chain links TRBV6-6 to TRBJ2-1; unclear D gene. From germline, CDR1 is MNHNY and CDR2 SVGAGI (reference sequence). With 0 bases removed from V and 7 bases from J, the gap between germline ends came to 10 bases. This CDR3 has 14 residues. This CDR3 reads CASSYSDHGNEQFF. The CDR3 DNA is TGTGCCAGCAGTTACTCGGACCACGGGAATGAGCAGTTCTTC.

This clonotype was counted many times. V usage is TRBV27 and J usage is TRBJ1-4, with a tentative D call TRBD1 (6 bases). The V gene lost 4 bases and the J gene lost 3 bases, with 9 bases spanning the gap. The CDR3 is 14 residues long. Looked up from germline, CDR1 is MNHEY and CDR2 is SMNVEV (reference sequence). The CDR3 loop reads CASSSGVANEKLFF. DNA for the CDR3: TGTGCCAGCAGTTCAGGGGTGGCTAATGAAAAACTGTTTTTT.

This clonotype showed up many times. The V and J genes are TRBV18 and TRBJ1-1; TRBD1 matches at 8 bases. This CDR3 contains 13 residues. Germline trimming cut 9 bases from V and 5 bases from J; bases unmatched to any gene: 8. Looked up from germline, CDR1 is KGHSH and CDR2 is LQKENI. CDR3 sequence: CASEDREGTEAFF. In DNA form, the CDR3 reads TGTGCCAGTGAGGACAGGGAGGGGACTGAAGCTTTCTTT.

This clonotype was counted at least ten times. The chain combines TRBV7-2 with TRBJ1-2, with 8 nucleotides matching TRBD1. CDR1 is SGHTA, CDR2 FQGNSA, per germline. This CDR3 comprises 13 residues. V gave up 5 bases and J gave up 10 bases; unmatched junction bases: 9. CDR3: CASSLTGQGAYTF. The CDR3 region has the DNA TGTGCCAGCAGCCTTACTGGACAGGGTGCCTACACCTTC.

This clonotype was recorded at least ten times. The V gene is TRBV2, the J gene TRBJ2-3; D call uncertain. This CDR3 spans 11 amino acids. CDR1 and CDR2 (germline): SNHLY, FYNNEI. V lost 5 bases to trimming and J lost 5 bases, with 5 bases between them. CDR3 sequence reads: CASSQVDTQYF. In nucleotides, the CDR3 is TGTGCCAGCAGTCAGGTAGATACGCAGTATTTT. The full variable domain, in which reference TRBV2 and TRBJ2-3 provide the parts outside the CDR3, is EPEVTQTPSHQVTQMGQEVILRCVPISNHLYFYWYRQILGQKVEFLVSFYNNEISEKSEIFDDQFSVERPDGSNFTLKIRSTKLEDSAMYFCASSQVDTQYFGPGTRLTVL.

This rearrangement joins TRBV28 to TRBJ2-3; 7 nucleotides line up with TRBD2. Germline CDR1 reads MDHEN; CDR2 reads SYDVKM. V lost 10 bases and J lost 1; bases outside the gene matches: 8. The CDR3 has 14 amino acids. The CDR3 reads CATEGAGGTDTQYF. The CDR3 DNA follows: TGTGCCACCGAGGGCGCGGGGGGCACAGATACGCAGTATTTT.

This clonotype was seen more than once but under ten times. This sequence joins TRBV12-3 or TRBV12-4 and TRBJ1-1; TRBD1 matches at 7 bases. There are 14 residues in the CDR3. J gave up 0 bases and V 8 bases, and 6 bases lay outside the gene matches. CDR3 nucleotides: TGTGCCAGCGGGACGGACAGGTTGAACACTGAAGCTTTCTTT. It is translated as CASGTDRLNTEAFF.

This clonotype was observed at least ten times. The chain couples TRBV6-5 to TRBJ1-1; D not resolved. Germline CDR1 reads MNHEY; CDR2 reads SVGAGI. The CDR3 is made up of 14 amino acids. Trimming pared 0 bases from V and 5 bases from J, leaving 10 bases between. The CDR3 region has the DNA TGTGCCAGCAGTTACTCAGGGTTAGTGACTGAAGCTTTCTTT. It yields the protein CASSYSGLVTEAFF.

This clonotype was seen only a few times. The genes are TRBV9 and TRBJ2-5; no clear D. V was shortened by 0 bases and J by 2 bases, with 5 bases between the two germline ends. CDR3 size: 13 residues. Per germline, CDR1 SGDLS and CDR2 YYNGEE. DNA of the CDR3: TGTGCCAGCAGCGTAGCACAGCAAGAGACCCAGTACTTC. It translates to CASSVAQQETQYF.

This clonotype came up a few times. The genes are TRBV5-1 and TRBJ2-7; 7 bases align to TRBD2. CDR1 and CDR2 from the germline V gene are SGHRS and YFSETQ. There are 14 residues in the CDR3. Trimming cost V 1 base and J 5 bases; bases outside gene matches: 6. The CDR3 reads CASSLSTSSHEQYF. The CDR3 bases are TGCGCCAGCAGCTTGTCGACTAGCTCTCACGAGCAGTACTTC.

V is TRBV7-2 and J is TRBJ2-7, with D maybe TRBD1 (6 bases). Trimming stripped 5 bases from V and 0 bases from J, with 14 bases between. This CDR3 spans 15 amino acids. CDR1 and CDR2 from the germline V gene are SGHTA and FQGNSA. The CDR3 loop is CASSAQGGSSYEQYF. The CDR3 DNA reads TGTGCCAGCAGCGCCCAAGGGGGAAGCTCCTACGAGCAGTACTTC.

The chain recombines TRBV28 with TRBJ2-5; tentative D call: TRBD2 (7 bases). The CDR3 loop spans 14 amino acids. The V end lost 6 bases, the J end lost 4 bases, and 15 bases lay between the germline ends. Germline V gene sequence: CDR1 MDHEN, CDR2 SYDVKM. This CDR3 is CASSEGGRRETQYF. DNA of the CDR3: TGTGCCAGCAGCGAGGGGGGGCGAAGAGAGACCCAGTACTTC.

This clonotype was seen at least ten times. The rearrangement joins TRBV20-1 to TRBJ2-7, with 9 bases aligning to TRBD1. Trimming cost V 6 bases and J 6 bases; bases outside gene matches: 9. Per germline, CDR1 DFQATT and CDR2 SNEGSKA (reference sequence). The CDR3 loop spans 13 amino acids. CDR3 region: CSAKQGARSEQYF. The DNA of the CDR3 is TGCAGTGCAAAACAGGGGGCGCGATCCGAGCAGTACTTC.